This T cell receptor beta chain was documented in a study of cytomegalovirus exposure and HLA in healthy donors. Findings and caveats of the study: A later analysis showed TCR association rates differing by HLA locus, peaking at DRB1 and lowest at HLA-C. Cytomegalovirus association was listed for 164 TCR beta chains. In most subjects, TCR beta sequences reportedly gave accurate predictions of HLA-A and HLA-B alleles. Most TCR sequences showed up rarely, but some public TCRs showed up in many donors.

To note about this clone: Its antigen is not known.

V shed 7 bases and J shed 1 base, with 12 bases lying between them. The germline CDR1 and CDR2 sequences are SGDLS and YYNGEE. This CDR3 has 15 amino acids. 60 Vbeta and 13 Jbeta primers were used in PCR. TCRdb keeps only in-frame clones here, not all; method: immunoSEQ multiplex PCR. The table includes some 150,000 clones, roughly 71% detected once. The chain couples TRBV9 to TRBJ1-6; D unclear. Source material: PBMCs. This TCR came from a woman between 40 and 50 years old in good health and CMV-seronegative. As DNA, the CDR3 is TGTGCCAGCGGCCCCCCAAGTTCCTATAATTCACCCCTCCACTTT. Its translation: CASGPPSSYNSPLHF.